The T cell receptor beta chain described here comes from a study of long-term antiretroviral therapy in people with HIV. Overall study context: Of all samples, the earliest predate the 2015 immediate-ART recommendation by about a decade. General study findings and limits: An increase in diversity followed ART, yet levels stayed below transplant donor controls. Clonal populations expanded prior to ART predominated within the repertoire at all time points.

This clone was counted only a few times. Its antigen is currently unknown. Assay version v3.0 of immunoSEQ was used, and it was run at survey level. Sequencing had a target that covered roughly 35,000-55,000 T-cell genomes per sample. Generated by immunoSEQ multiplex PCR, the TCRdb table keeps only in-frame clones and is missing some. The data contain fewer than 35,000 clones, approximately 85% of them seen just once; the ten biggest clones take up just under 4.5%. From germline, CDR1 is LNHDA and CDR2 SQIVND (reference sequence). CDR3 size: 16 residues. With 3 bases clipped from V and 5 bases from J, the junction kept 7 bases outside the gene matches.

This TCR derives from a man aged 18 to 30 with HIV. V is TRBV19 and J is TRBJ2-3; 11 bases map to TRBD2. The specimen comprised unsorted PBMCs, sampled around 3.3 years after starting antiretroviral therapy. The CDR3 DNA follows: TGTGCCAGTAGTATTGGCCCGGGACTAGCGGAAGATACGCAGTATTTT. Protein product: CASSIGPGLAEDTQYF. Looking up the rest from reference TRBV19 and TRBJ2-3 gives the full variable domain: DGGITQSPKYLFRKEGQNVTLSCEQNLNHDAMYWYRQDPGQGLRLIYYSQIVNDFQKGDIAEGYSVSREKKESFPLTVTSAQKNPTAFYLCASSIGPGLAEDTQYFGPGTRLTVL.